Listed below are T cell receptor beta chains from one sample, sequenced in a study of blood T cell repertoires in COVID-19. The data were produced by immunoSEQ multiplex PCR, yet TCRdb's version contains in-frame clones alone and is incomplete. The table shows some 260,000 clones, with around four fifths occurring only once. The sample was PBMCs or T cells enriched from blood (not recorded which). These receptors all stem from a young man with acute COVID-19. The conserved cysteine and the conserved F or W are not part of the CDR3 here. The D gene is left open where the match is weak. Clone size appears in some rows only: once, few, many, or a class for an expanded clone.

.	.	TRBV5-1	ASSLDTGSEAF
.	TRBD1	TRBV7-8	ASSAPGTGDEKLF
.	.	TRBV27	ASSYKRNTEAF
.	TRBD2	TRBV9	ASSLRTSGSSQDTQY
.	TRBD2	TRBV3-1/TRBV3-2	ASSPLEGGGAPDTQY
.	.	TRBV4-3	ASSQESARHHGYT
.	TRBD2	TRBV19	ASSASSGLAGPNTGELF
.	.	TRBV6-5	ASSYSSRNNYGYT
.	.	TRBV7-2	ASSPTAGLNTEAF
.	TRBD2	TRBV3-1/TRBV3-2	AGSDSGAPIPF
.	TRBD2	TRBV4-1	ASSQLAGAYNEQF
.	TRBD2	TRBV19	ASSISGLALIAGELF
.	TRBD1	TRBV24-1	ATSDSGTGNEKLF
.	.	TRBV4-1	ASSQEGAGSGNTIY
few	TRBD2	TRBV9	ASSVGLREYNEQF
.	TRBD2	TRBV3-1/TRBV3-2	ASSQAARGGTDTQY
.	TRBD2	TRBV9	ASSVFASGPGELF
.	.	TRBV7-2	ASSLVSAQPQH
.	.	TRBV3-1/TRBV3-2	ASSRAGLGSAGELF
.	TRBD2	TRBV4-2	ASSSLGRSGGTDTQY
.	TRBD1	TRBV6-6	ASSGTAQNSPLH
.	TRBD1	TRBV4-3	ASSQDLNRGTEKLF
.	TRBD2	TRBV9	ASSVAGGARETQY
once	.	TRBV6-1	ASSEGGNTIY
once	TRBD2	TRBV5-1	ASSLRLAGGPGDGELF
.	TRBD1	TRBV9	ASSVVGQGGNEQF
.	.	TRBV3-1/TRBV3-2	ASSQHDQGGYT
.	.	TRBV20-1	SASGGGSTNYGYT
.	.	TRBV19	ASSTDWSKAQY
.	.	TRBV11-2	ASSPAGGSYNEQF
.	TRBD1	TRBV25-1	ASSESGTGGEKLF
few	TRBD1	TRBV28	ASSPGQYSPLH
.	.	TRBV6-5	ASSLAGTGNQPQH
.	TRBD1	TRBV5-5	ASSLGQGGYRYT
.	.	TRBV5-1	ASSPAAVYGYT
.	TRBD2	TRBV4-2	ASSQLAGNTGELF
once	TRBD2	TRBV9	ASSVATSGDNEQF
.	TRBD2	TRBV5-1	ASSLAERWDTQY
.	.	TRBV29-1	SVVGGTEAF
.	.	TRBV27	ASRKPGNTGELF
.	TRBD2	TRBV9	ASSVFSGSVGQF
.	TRBD1	TRBV7-3	ASSLNVDRGKGYT